This TCR beta chain came from a study of regulatory T cells in long-lasting Graves disease. As for the study in general: Graves' patients diagnosed newly had used antithyroid drugs under 3 months.

For TCR beta, libraries came from iRepertoire HTBI primers and Arm-PCR of CDR3 regions. TCRdb independently ran MiXCR on the multiplex PCR reads; one entry per CDR3 protein. The sample consists of 350,000 to 450,000 distinct CDR3 sequences, approximately 16% of them appearing once. Germline trimming cut 3 bases from V and 4 bases from J; bases unmatched to any gene: 6. The CDR3 length is 15 residues. CDR1 and CDR2 (germline): MNHEY, SVGEGT. Time point here: newly diagnosed GD, antithyroid drugs for less than 3 months. Preparation of the TCR library used RNA extracted from PBMCs. This sample was shared with a second study, whose subject was T cells in Graves' hyperthyroidism and ophthalmopathy. That study adds: Patients were excluded because of uncontrolled infection, other autoimmune disease, pregnancy or lactation. HTBI primers drove first-round RT-PCR of the TCR CDR3. Model output signaled ophthalmopathy a median about seven months ahead of onset.

The genes are TRBV6-2 or TRBV6-3 and TRBJ1-1; TRBD1 matches 9 bases. The sequence was collected from a man aged 35-49 years with Graves disease. Sequencing used peripheral blood mononuclear cells (PBMCs), obtained at new diagnosis, from a patient treated with antithyroid drugs. CDR3 DNA sequence: TGTGCCAGCAGTTATGGACAGGGGAGGAGCACTGAAGCTTTCTTT. As protein: CASSYGQGRSTEAFF.